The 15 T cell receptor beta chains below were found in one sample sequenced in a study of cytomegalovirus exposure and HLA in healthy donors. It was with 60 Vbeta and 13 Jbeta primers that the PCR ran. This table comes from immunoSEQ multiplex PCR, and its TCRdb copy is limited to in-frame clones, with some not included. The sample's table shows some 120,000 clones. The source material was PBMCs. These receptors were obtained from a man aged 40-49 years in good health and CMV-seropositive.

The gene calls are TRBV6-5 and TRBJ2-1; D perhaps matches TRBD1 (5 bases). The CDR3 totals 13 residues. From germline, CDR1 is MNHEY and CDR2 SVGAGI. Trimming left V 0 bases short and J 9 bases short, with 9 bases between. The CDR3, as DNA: TGTGCCAGCAGTTACTCGTATGGGGCTGAGCAGTTCTTC. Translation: CASSYSYGAEQFF.

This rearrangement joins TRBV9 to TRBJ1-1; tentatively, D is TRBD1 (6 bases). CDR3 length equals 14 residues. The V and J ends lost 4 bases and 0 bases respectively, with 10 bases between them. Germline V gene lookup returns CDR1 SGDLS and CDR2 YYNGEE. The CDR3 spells CASSTGTLNTEAFF. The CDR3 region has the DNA TGTGCCAGCAGCACCGGGACACTGAACACTGAAGCTTTCTTT.

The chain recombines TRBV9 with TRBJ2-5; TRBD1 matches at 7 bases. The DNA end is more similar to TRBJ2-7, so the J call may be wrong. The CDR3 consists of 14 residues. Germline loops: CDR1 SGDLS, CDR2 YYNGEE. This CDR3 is CASSAQGQTYEQYF. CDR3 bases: TGTGCCAGCAGCGCCCAGGGACAGACCTACGAGCAGTACTTC.

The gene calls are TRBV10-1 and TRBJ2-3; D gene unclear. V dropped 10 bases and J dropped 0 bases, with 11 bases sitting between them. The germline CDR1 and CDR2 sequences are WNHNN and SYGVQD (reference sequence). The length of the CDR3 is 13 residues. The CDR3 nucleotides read TGCGCCACCCAGCGAGACAGCACAGATACGCAGTATTTT. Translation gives CATQRDSTDTQYF.

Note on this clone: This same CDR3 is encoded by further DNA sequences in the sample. This chain's CDR3 is CASSTGGGNSPLHF. In DNA form, the CDR3 reads TGTGCCAGCAGTACAGGGGGCGGAAATTCACCCCTCCACTTT. The chain carries TRBV2 and TRBJ1-6; 9 nucleotides match TRBD1. Trimming took 5 bases from V and 7 from J; bases not matched to a gene: 3. This CDR3 is built from 14 residues. Germline CDR1 and CDR2: SNHLY and FYNNEI.

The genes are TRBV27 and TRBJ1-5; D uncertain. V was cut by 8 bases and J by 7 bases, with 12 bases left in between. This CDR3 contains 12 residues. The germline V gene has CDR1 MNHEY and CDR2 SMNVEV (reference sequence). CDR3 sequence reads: CASSGLGQPQHF. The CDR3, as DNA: TGTGCCAGCTCCGGACTCGGGCAGCCCCAGCATTTT.

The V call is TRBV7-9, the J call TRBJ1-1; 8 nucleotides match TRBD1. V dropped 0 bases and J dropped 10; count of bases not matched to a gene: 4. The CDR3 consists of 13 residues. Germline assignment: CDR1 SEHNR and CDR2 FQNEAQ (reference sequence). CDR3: CASSLALQGGAFF. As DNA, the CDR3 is TGTGCCAGCAGCTTAGCGCTACAGGGGGGAGCTTTCTTT.

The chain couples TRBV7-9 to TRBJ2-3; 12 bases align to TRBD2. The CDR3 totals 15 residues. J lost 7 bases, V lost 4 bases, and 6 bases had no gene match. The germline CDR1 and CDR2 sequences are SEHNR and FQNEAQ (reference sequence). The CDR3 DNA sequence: TGTGCCAGCAGCTATCTAGCGGGAGGGTCGAATACGCAGTATTTT. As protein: CASSYLAGGSNTQYF.

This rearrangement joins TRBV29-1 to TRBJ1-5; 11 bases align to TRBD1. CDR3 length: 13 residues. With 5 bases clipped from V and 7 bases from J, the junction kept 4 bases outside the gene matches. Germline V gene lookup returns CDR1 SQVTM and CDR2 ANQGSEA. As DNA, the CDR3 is TGCAGCGTTAGGACAGGGGGCGACCAGCCCCAGCATTTT. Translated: CSVRTGGDQPQHF.

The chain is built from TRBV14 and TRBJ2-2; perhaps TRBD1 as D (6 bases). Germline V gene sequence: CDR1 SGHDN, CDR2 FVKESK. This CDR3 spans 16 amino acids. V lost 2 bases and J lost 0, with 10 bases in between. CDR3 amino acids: CASSQWTVTNTGELFF. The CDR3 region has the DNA TGTGCCAGCAGCCAATGGACAGTTACGAACACCGGGGAGCTGTTTTTT.

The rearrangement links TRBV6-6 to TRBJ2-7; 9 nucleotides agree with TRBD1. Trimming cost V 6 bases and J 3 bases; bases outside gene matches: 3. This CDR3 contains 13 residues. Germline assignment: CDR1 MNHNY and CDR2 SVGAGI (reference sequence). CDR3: CASRGTGYYEQYF. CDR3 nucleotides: TGTGCCAGCAGGGGGACAGGGTACTACGAGCAGTACTTC.

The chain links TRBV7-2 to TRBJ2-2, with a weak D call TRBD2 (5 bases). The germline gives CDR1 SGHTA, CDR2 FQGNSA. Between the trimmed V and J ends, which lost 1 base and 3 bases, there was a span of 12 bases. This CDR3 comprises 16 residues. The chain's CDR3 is CASSLGGVYYTGELFF. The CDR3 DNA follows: TGTGCCAGCAGCTTAGGGGGAGTTTACTACACCGGGGAGCTGTTTTTT.

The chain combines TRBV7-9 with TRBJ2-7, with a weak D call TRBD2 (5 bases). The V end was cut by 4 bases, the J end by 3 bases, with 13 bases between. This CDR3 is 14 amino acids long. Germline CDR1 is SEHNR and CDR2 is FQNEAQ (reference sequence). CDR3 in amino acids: CASSSEVFIYEQYF. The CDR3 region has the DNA TGTGCCAGCAGCTCGGAGGTCTTCATCTACGAGCAGTACTTC.

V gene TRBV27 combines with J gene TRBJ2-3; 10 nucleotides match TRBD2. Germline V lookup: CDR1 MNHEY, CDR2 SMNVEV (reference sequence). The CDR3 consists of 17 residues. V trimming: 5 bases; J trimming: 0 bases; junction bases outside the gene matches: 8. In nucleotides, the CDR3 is TGTGCCAGCAGTCCACGGGCTAGCGGGAGTAGCACAGATACGCAGTATTTT. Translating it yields CASSPRASGSSTDTQYF.

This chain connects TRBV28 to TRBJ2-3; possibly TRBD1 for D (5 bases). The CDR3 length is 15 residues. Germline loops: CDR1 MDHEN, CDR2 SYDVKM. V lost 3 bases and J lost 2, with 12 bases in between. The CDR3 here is CASSLGQGVTDTQYF. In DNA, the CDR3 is TGTGCCAGCAGTTTGGGGCAGGGCGTCACAGATACGCAGTATTTT.